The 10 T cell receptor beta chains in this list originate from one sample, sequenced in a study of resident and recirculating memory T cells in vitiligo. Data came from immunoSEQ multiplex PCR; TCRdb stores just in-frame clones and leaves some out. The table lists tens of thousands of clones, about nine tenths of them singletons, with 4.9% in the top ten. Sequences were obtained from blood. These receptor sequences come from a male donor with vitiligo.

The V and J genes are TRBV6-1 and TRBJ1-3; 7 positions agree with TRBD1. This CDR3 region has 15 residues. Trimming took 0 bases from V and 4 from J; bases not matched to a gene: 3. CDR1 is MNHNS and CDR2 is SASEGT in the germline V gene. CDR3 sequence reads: CASSEALGQGNTIYF. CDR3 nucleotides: TGTGCCAGCAGTGAAGCGTTGGGACAGGGAAACACCATATATTTT.

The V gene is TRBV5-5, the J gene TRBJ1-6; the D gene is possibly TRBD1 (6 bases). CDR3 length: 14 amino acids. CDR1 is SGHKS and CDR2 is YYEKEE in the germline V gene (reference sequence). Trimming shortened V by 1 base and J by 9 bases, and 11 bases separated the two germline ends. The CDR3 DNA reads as TGTGCCAGCAGCTTGCACAGGGAAGGTTCACCCCTCCACTTT. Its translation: CASSLHREGSPLHF.

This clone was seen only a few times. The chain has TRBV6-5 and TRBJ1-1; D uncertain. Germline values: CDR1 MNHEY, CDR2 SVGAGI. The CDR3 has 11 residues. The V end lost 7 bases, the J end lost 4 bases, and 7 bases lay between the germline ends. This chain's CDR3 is CASISLTEAFF. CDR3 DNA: TGTGCCAGCATTTCTCTCACTGAAGCTTTCTTT.

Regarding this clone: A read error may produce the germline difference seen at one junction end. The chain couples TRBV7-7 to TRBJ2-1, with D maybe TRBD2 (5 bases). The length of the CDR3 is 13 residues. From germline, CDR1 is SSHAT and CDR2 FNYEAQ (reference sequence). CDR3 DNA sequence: TGTGCTAGCAGCTTAGGTACCGGGATTGAGCAGTTCTTC. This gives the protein CASSLGTGIEQFF. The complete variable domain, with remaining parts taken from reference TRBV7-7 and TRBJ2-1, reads GAGVSQSPRYKVTKRGQDVTLRCDPISSHATLYWYQQALGQGPEFLTYFNYEAQPDKSGLPSDRFSAERPEGSISTLTIQRTEQRDSAMYRCASSLGTGIEQFFGPGTRLTVL.

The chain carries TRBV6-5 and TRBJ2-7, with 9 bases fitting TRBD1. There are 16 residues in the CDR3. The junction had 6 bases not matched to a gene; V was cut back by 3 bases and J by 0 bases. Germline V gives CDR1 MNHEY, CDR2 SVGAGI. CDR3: CASSYGDRANSYEQYF. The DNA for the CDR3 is TGTGCCAGCAGTTATGGGGACAGGGCTAACTCCTACGAGCAGTACTTC.

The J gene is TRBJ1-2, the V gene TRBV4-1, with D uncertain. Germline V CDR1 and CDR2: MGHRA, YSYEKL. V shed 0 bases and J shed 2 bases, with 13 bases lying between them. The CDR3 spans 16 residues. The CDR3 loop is CASSQDPGGSNYGYTF. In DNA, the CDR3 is TGCGCCAGCAGCCAAGATCCGGGTGGGTCCAACTATGGCTACACCTTC.

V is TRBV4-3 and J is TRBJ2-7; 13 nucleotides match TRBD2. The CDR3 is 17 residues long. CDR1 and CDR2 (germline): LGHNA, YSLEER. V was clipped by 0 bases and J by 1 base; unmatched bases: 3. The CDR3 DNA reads TGCGCCAGCAGCCAAGAATTGGGACTAGCGGGGTCCTACGAGCAGTACTTC. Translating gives CASSQELGLAGSYEQYF.

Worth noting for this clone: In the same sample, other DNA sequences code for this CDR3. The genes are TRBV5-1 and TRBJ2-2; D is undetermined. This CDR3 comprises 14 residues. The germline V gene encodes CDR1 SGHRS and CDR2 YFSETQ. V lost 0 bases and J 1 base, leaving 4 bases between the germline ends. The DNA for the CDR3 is TGCGCCAGCAGCTTGGTCCAGAACACCGGGGAGCTGTTTTTT. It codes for CASSLVQNTGELFF.

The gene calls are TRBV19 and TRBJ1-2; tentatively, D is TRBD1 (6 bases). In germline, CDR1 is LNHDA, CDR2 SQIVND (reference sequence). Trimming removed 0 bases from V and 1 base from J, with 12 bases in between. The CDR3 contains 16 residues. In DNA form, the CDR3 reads TGTGCCAGTAGTATAGATCATGGACAGATTAACTATGGCTACACCTTC. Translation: CASSIDHGQINYGYTF.

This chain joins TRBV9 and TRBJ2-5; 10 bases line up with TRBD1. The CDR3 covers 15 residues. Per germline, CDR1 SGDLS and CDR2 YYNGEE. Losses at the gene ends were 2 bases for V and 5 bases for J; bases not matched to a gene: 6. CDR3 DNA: TGTGCCAGCAGCGTCCGGGACAGGGGTTCGGAGACCCAGTACTTC. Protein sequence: CASSVRDRGSETQYF.